Included here is one T cell receptor beta chain sequence, with context. This specimen belongs to a study of blood T cell repertoires in COVID-19. Recruits, aged about 18 to 89 years, lived in some 25 US areas. Exposed participants came across a COVID-19 case within 2 weeks before study entry. In the original processing: The authors estimated nucleated cell counts from reference gene primer amplification. Measured with immunoSEQ multiplex PCR; TCRdb has only the in-frame clones, and not every one. V and J calls and clone size are copied from that table; D and trimming were computed from the DNA. Here the sample spans about 180,000 clones, more than 75% being singletons. Input material: PBMCs or T cells enriched from blood (not recorded which). This TCR was sampled from a man in his 60s who had been exposed to COVID-19.

The CDR3 region is CASSLDWGSEQYF. The CDR3 region has the DNA TGTGCCAGCAGCTTAGATTGGGGCTCCGAGCAGTACTTC. The gene calls are TRBV11-2 and TRBJ2-7, with D tentatively TRBD1 (5 bases). V lost 0 bases to trimming and J lost 6 bases, with 9 bases between them. Germline values: CDR1 SGHAT, CDR2 FQNNGV. The CDR3 is 13 residues long.